A selection of T cell receptor beta chains follows, all from one sample in a study of T cell responses to AZD1222 COVID-19 vaccine. Method: immunoSEQ multiplex PCR; TCRdb's copy keeps in-frame clones and lacks some. The data hold about 150,000 clones, with roughly 88% observed a single time. Sample: peripheral blood, taken on day 0 of AZD1222 vaccination. These receptors were collected from an adult in good health. Each CDR3 is given without its conserved first and last residue. Clone size, where shown, is once, few, many, or a class for clones that have expanded.

J gene | V gene | clone size | CDR3 protein
TRBJ1-1 | TRBV19 | few | ASASGTMSEAF
TRBJ1-2 | TRBV29-1 | NA | SVALSNYGYT
TRBJ2-2 | TRBV10-3 | few | AISESATGKAGELF
TRBJ1-3 | TRBV7-9 | NA | ASSLLSWGSGNTIY
TRBJ2-3 | TRBV5-1 | NA | ATMSGGGTDTQY
TRBJ1-2 | TRBV12-3/TRBV12-4 | NA | ASSFGQFYGYT
TRBJ2-1 | TRBV11-3 | NA | ASGPSYNEQF
TRBJ2-6 | TRBV10-3 | NA | ATSTVSGGANVLT
TRBJ2-1 | TRBV19 | NA | ASSIPRGRTYNEQF
TRBJ2-1 | TRBV6-4 | NA | ASSDRPGDDEQF
TRBJ2-1 | TRBV24-1 | NA | ATSDLPGNEQF
TRBJ2-1 | TRBV6-5 | few | ASSQTTGYNEQF